This T cell receptor (beta chain) was captured by sequencing in a study of CXCR3-negative and CXCR3-positive naive CD8 T cells. Overall study findings and caveats: Naive subsets did not differ in surface CD5, and the authors estimated TCR strength using properties of the TRB CDR3. Freshly isolated PBMCs were used in most assays, given partial CXCR3 loss after freezing. CXCR3-positive naive cells had more hydrophobic TRB CDR3s than CXCR3-negative naive cells.

This CDR3 has 11 amino acids. CDR1 SQVTM and CDR2 ANQGSEA come from the germline V gene. Libraries of TRB cDNA were made by 5' RACE and carried UMIs. TCRdb reprocessed the 5' RACE reads; each CDR3 protein has one entry and no DNA is given. This table holds approximately 56,000 distinct CDR3 sequences. As regards this clonotype: Its specificity is not known.

Identification of naive CD8+ T cells rested on CD45RO-CCR7+CD27+CD95- status. V usage is TRBV29-1 and J usage is TRBJ2-7. This sequence originates from a human donor in good health. Some clones in this sample may be carry-over from other donors' samples. The specimen was naive CXCR3- CD8+ T cells from blood. Documented subset: CD45RO-CCR7+CD27+CD95- naive CD8+ T cells lacking CXCR3 (TNR3-). CDR3 in amino acids: CSVEVGIEQYF.